This entry features one TCR beta chain sequence. This CDR3 is 16 amino acids long. J gave up 0 bases and V 5 bases, and 7 bases lay outside the gene matches. The germline V gene encodes CDR1 SGHVS and CDR2 FNYEAQ. This specimen comes from a study of blood T cell repertoires in COVID-19. Study details: From T cells, B-cell-depleted T cells, or PBMCs came the material, which was cDNA or gDNA.

Donors in Cohort 3 counted as recovered after two negative PCRs, clearance, or symptom resolution. Some clones are missing from TCRdb's copy, which holds only in-frame ones; the method was immunoSEQ multiplex PCR. Of 250,000 to 300,000 clones listed, 75% to 95% are singletons. The TCR comes from a woman in her thirties who had recovered from COVID-19. The source material was PBMCs or T cells enriched from blood (not recorded which). The genes are TRBV7-6 and TRBJ2-1; 7 bases are a match to TRBD2. For the CDR3, the DNA is TGTGCCAGCAGCCCAGCGTTAGCGGGCTCCTACAATGAGCAGTTCTTC. This encodes CASSPALAGSYNEQFF.